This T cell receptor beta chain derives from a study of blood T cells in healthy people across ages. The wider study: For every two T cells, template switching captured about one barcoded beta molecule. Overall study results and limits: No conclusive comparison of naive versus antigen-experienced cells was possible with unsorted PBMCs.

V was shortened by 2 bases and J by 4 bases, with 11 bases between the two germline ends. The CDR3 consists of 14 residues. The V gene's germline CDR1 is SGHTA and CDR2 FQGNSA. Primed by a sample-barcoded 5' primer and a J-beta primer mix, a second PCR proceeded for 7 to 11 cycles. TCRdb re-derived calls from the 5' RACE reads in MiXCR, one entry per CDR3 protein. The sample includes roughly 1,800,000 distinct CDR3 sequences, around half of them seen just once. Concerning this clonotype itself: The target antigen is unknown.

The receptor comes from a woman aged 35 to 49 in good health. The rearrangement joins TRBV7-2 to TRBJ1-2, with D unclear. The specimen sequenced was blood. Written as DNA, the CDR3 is TGTGCCAGCAGCTTAAGTACTTCGGCCTATGGCTACACCTTC. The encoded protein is CASSLSTSAYGYTF.